A selection of T cell receptor beta chains follows, all from one sample in a study of OX40 agonist ivuxolimab in advanced cancers. Profiling relied on immunoSEQ multiplex PCR, and the TCRdb table lists in-frame clones only, not all of them. This sample has 50,000 to 70,000 clones; 84% occur once, and the top ten carry roughly 0.6%. This specimen consisted of CD4+ or CD8+ T cells sorted from blood, obtained in a trial of the OX40 agonist ivuxolimab. The source is an adult with an advanced solid tumor such as melanoma, head and neck, liver or kidney cancer. Both conserved end residues are part of each CDR3. Size is omitted from some rows. Given values are once, few, many or a class for expanded clones.

size	V	CDR3
.	TRBV30	CAWSLGRDYGYTF
.	TRBV2	CATYIILQETQYF
.	TRBV19	CASSIVGAGVEAFF
.	TRBV2	CASSETGDFNSPLHF
.	TRBV7-8	CASSLRRGEGNQPQHF
.	TRBV6-5	CASSLGRGQNQPQHF
.	TRBV6-1	CASTPGLAMKHEQFF
.	TRBV7-9	CASSLGAGRTDTQYF
.	TRBV27	CASSLDRKRGGYTF
.	TRBV11-2	CASSPLVHRGRTDTQYF
.	TRBV7-9	CASRGPGTNYEQYF
once	TRBV19	CASSIAYSGNTIYF
.	TRBV19	CASSWGARALISGNTIYF
once	TRBV5-5	CASSTSVGSAGADTQYF
.	TRBV5-1	CASSSGLAVETQYF
few	TRBV14	CASSPGALHYGYTF
.	TRBV29-1	CSVKSDLNTGELFF
.	TRBV10-3	CAISLTGTLSGYTF
.	TRBV7-2	CASSLDPYEQYF
.	TRBV19	CASSMGGTHQPQHF
.	TRBV25-1	CASSLGLGADTQYF
few	TRBV7-3	CASSSGPGATGELFF
.	TRBV28	CASTPNPREQYF
.	TRBV6-1	CASSEAPQNSPLHF
.	TRBV2	CASIKGLSNTEAFF
.	TRBV18	CASSFRAAGSSYNEQFF
.	TRBV14	CASSRKGYNEQFF
once	TRBV5-4	CASSFGTGETQYF
.	TRBV30	CARSSHSGNTIYF
.	TRBV7-2	CASSSGTGKGSPLHF
.	TRBV10-3	CAIRGGQEETQYF
.	TRBV18	CASSPEHSEATGELFF
.	TRBV7-3	CASSLGVGNYEQYF
once	TRBV5-6	CASSLIRDLHRPDTQYF
.	TRBV15	CATSRDQNGYNEQFF
.	TRBV5-1	CASSLAGEPSSYEQYF
.	TRBV14	CASSQGSSGSTDTQYF
.	TRBV7-9	CASSFPGPPLPDIQYF
.	TRBV7-2	CASSPLGGLYNEQFF
.	TRBV11-2	CASSPVYTGELFF
once	TRBV4-1	CASSHRTGLAYEQYF
.	TRBV25-1	CASSSFRGPPTDTQYF
few	TRBV11-1	CASSAGEGRTGIQYF
.	TRBV11-1	CASSLGSWNTEAFF
.	TRBV6-1	CASGEETEQYF